This entry describes one T cell receptor beta chain. Its antigen remains unidentified. The data are from a study of cytomegalovirus exposure and HLA in healthy donors. Study conclusions and caveats: Previously analyzed data showed that most TCR beta V segments were productive at a frequency of about 87% or about 30%.

Trimming removed 5 bases from V and 5 bases from J, with 15 bases in between. There are 14 residues in the CDR3. Germline V lookup: CDR1 SGHVS, CDR2 FNYEAQ. The PCR made use of 60 Vbeta and 13 Jbeta primers. The repertoire was sequenced with immunoSEQ multiplex PCR; TCRdb's copy has only in-frame clones and lacks some. The sample lists roughly 180,000 clones, about four fifths seen once, with around 1.5% in the top ten. The TCR originated in a male donor in good health and CMV-seronegative. The chain recombines TRBV7-6 with TRBJ1-2; D unclear. Input material: PBMCs. The CDR3 protein is CASSPEVGQYGYTF. The CDR3 DNA reads as TGTGCCAGCAGCCCCGAAGTCGGTCAATATGGCTACACCTTC.